These T cell receptor beta chains were read from a single sample in a study of shared clonotypes between healthy human individuals. Using immunoSEQ multiplex PCR, the repertoire was profiled, and TCRdb retains in-frame clones only, with some absent. The repertoire includes 650,000 to 750,000 clones, approximately 75% of them detected once, and about 1.7% sits in the top ten. Material: memory CD4+ T cells sorted from blood. The receptor source for this set is a woman in her 30s in good health. The CDR3 runs from the conserved cysteine through the conserved F or W. Fields, in order: clone size, V gene, D gene, J gene, CDR3 DNA, CDR3 protein. A D gene is named only where the DNA matches it firmly. The size of a clone is reported for some rows only, either as once, few or many, or as a class for expanded clones.

.,TRBV5-1,TRBD2,TRBJ2-3,TGCGCCAGCAGCTTAACGACTAGCGCAGATACGCAGTATTTT,CASSLTTSADTQYF
.,TRBV7-9,.,TRBJ1-5,TGTGCCAGCAGCTTACATTTACCCAGGGCTAGCAATCAGCCCCAGCATTTT,CASSLHLPRASNQPQHF
.,TRBV5-5,TRBD2,TRBJ2-7,TGTGCCAGCAGTTTAGCGGGAGGGCTCGAGCAGTACTTC,CASSLAGGLEQYF
.,TRBV30,TRBD2,TRBJ2-7,TGTGCCTGGATGAGGACTAGCGGGTCCTACGAGCAGTACTTC,CAWMRTSGSYEQYF
.,TRBV5-1,.,TRBJ1-1,TGCGCCAGCAGTCAGGACGGGCGCTCGGACACTGAAGCTTTCTTT,CASSQDGRSDTEAFF
.,TRBV2,TRBD2,TRBJ2-3,TGTGCCAGCAGCAATAGCGGGAGGGCGGATACGCAGTATTTT,CASSNSGRADTQYF
many,TRBV11-2,TRBD2,TRBJ2-7,TGTGCCAGCAGCTCGACCGGGACTACCGTAGAGCAGTACTTC,CASSSTGTTVEQYF
.,TRBV4-2,.,TRBJ2-1,TGTGCCAGCAGCCCGTCCGGGGGCGGGAGACCCTACAATGAGCAGTTCTTC,CASSPSGGGRPYNEQFF
few,TRBV6-1,.,TRBJ1-4,TGTGCCAGCAGTGAGAAGCTGAATAATGAAAAACTGTTTTTT,CASSEKLNNEKLFF
.,TRBV11-2,.,TRBJ1-1,TGTGCCAGCAGCTCAGGGGCGATCCGGGCTTTCTTT,CASSSGAIRAFF
once,TRBV28,TRBD1,TRBJ2-7,TGTGCCAGCAGTTTAACCGGGACAGGGCGCTACGAGCAGTACTTC,CASSLTGTGRYEQYF
.,TRBV5-1,TRBD2,TRBJ2-7,TGCGCCAGCAGCCACCAACTAGCGGGACTTTCTTACGAGCAGTACTTC,CASSHQLAGLSYEQYF
.,TRBV6-6,.,TRBJ2-1,TGTGCCAGCACTCAGGGGGGGAACTACAATGAGCAGTTCTTC,CASTQGGNYNEQFF